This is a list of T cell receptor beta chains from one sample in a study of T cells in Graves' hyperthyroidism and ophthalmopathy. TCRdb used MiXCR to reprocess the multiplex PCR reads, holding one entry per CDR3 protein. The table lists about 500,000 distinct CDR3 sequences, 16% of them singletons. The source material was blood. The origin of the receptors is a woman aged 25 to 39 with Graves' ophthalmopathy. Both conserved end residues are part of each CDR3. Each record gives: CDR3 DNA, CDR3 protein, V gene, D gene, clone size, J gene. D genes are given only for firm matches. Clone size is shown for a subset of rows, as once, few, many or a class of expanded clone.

TGTGCCAGCAGCTTCTCACGTACCCGGGAGACCCAGTACTTC	CASSFSRTRETQYF	TRBV7-8	NA	NA	TRBJ2-5
TGTGCCAGCAGCTTAGTTCCAGCGGTGAACACCGGGGAGCTGTTTTTT	CASSLVPAVNTGELFF	TRBV11-2	NA	many	TRBJ2-2
TGTGCCAGTAGAGGACAGGGGAACCAAGAGACCCAGTACTTC	CASRGQGNQETQYF	TRBV19	TRBD1	NA	TRBJ2-5
TGTGCCAGCAGCCCAATCGGGACGACAAGGACAGATACGCAGTATTTT	CASSPIGTTRTDTQYF	TRBV7-2	NA	many	TRBJ2-3
TGTGCCTGGAGCCTATCTGGGGCCAACGTCCTGACTTTC	CAWSLSGANVLTF	TRBV30	NA	NA	TRBJ2-6
TGTGCCAGCAGCTTACAGTGGGGAGGGGAAAAAGAGCAGTACTTC	CASSLQWGGEKEQYF	TRBV7-9	TRBD2	many	TRBJ2-7
TGTGCCAGCAGCCAGGACTACAACGAGCAGTACTTC	CASSQDYNEQYF	TRBV5-5	NA	NA	TRBJ2-7
TGCAGCGTTGAAGAAGTTGGAGGGTTCAGGGACGAGCAGTACTTC	CSVEEVGGFRDEQYF	TRBV29-1	NA	few	TRBJ2-7
TGCGCCAGCAGCCAAGATAGCGGGGGCACCCACAATGAGCAGTTCTTC	CASSQDSGGTHNEQFF	TRBV4-3	TRBD2	many	TRBJ2-1
TGTGCCAGCAGCTTCGGGACGGCGGACACCGGGGAGCTGTTTTTT	CASSFGTADTGELFF	TRBV7-3	NA	NA	TRBJ2-2
TGTGCCAGCAGTTTTATCCAGGGAAAAACCGGGGAGCTGTTTTTT	CASSFIQGKTGELFF	TRBV28	NA	NA	TRBJ2-2
TGTGCCAGCCGGCTAGCACAGGGCCGTACCTACGAGCAGTACTTC	CASRLAQGRTYEQYF	TRBV27	NA	NA	TRBJ2-7
TGTGCCAGCAGCTTGGGCCTGAGCTCCTACAATGAGCAGTTCTTC	CASSLGLSSYNEQFF	TRBV28	NA	many	TRBJ2-1
TGTGCCACCGAGGGACTAGCCGGTTACGAGCAGTACTTC	CATEGLAGYEQYF	TRBV28	TRBD2	many	TRBJ2-7
TGCAGCGTTTCAACGGGACAGAGGAACACTGAAGCTTTCTTT	CSVSTGQRNTEAFF	TRBV29-1	TRBD1	NA	TRBJ1-1
TGTGCCAGCAGTTTATTGGGGGGCAGTCAGCCCCAGCATTTT	CASSLLGGSQPQHF	TRBV28	NA	many	TRBJ1-5
TGTGCCAGCAGCTTGCCAGGGGTCAATGAGCAGTTCTTC	CASSLPGVNEQFF	TRBV5-5	NA	many	TRBJ2-1
TGCAGCGTTGAAGATGACAAGGGGTTTCAAGAGACCCAGTACTTC	CSVEDDKGFQETQYF	TRBV29-1	NA	many	TRBJ2-5
TGTGCCAGCAGCCCCAGTACGCGGTACGAGCAGTACTTC	CASSPSTRYEQYF	TRBV7-6	NA	few	TRBJ2-7
TGTGCCAGCAGCCGCGGGGACCTAACCTACGAGCAGTACTTC	CASSRGDLTYEQYF	TRBV11-3	NA	NA	TRBJ2-7
TGCGCCAGCCGGCCGACAGGGATGGGTCTTGCTGAAGCTTTCTTT	CASRPTGMGLAEAFF	TRBV5-1	TRBD1	few	TRBJ1-1